The sequence of this T cell receptor beta chain was determined in a study of identical twins listed by TCRdb under 2016. For context, the study as a whole: To test whether fetal clonotypes persist, this study deep-sequenced TCR alpha and beta repertoires from monozygotic twins, from unrelated adults of various ages, and from cord blood. Replicate twin experiments were performed at different times using different library preparation protocols to rule out contamination. Results the study describes overall, beyond this receptor: Invariant T cells such as MAIT and iNKT could partly confound zero-insertion analyses, although diverse VJ usage argued against such confounding for most clonotypes. Fewer insertions were carried by abundant cord blood beta clonotypes, a similar but weaker trend appeared in young adult naive repertoires, and no such trend appeared in memory repertoires. The excess sharing between twins in beta out-of-frame sequences was weaker because fewer shared sequences reduced the signal-to-noise ratio. Because the same donors could not be followed over many years, the conclusions depended on cross-sectional statistical analysis. Out-of-frame TCR alpha sharing in monozygotic twins was systematically underestimated by recombination models, whereas sharing between unrelated individuals was in agreement with the recombination models. Compared with coincidental sharing between unrelated individuals, an excess of low generation-probability sequences was observed among out-of-frame TCR alpha sequences shared between twins.

The V and J ends are trimmed by 0 bases and 5 bases, leaving 16 bases between them. The CDR3 goes from the cysteine to the phenylalanine over 16 residues. Only the CDR3 portion is preserved as DNA: 48 bases, with reading frame beginning at the first base. The germline V gene yields MNHNS for CDR1 and SASEGT for CDR2. As regards this clonotype: What this receptor recognizes is not known. No much larger clonotype is one base removed from it; base qualities were not supplied.

Every donor was a healthy Caucasian. The twin cohort consisted of three pairs of female monozygotic twins, all aged about 18 to 29 years. RNA for TCR libraries was isolated from peripheral blood mononuclear cells. The library came from 5' RACE. Sequencing used an Illumina HiSeq 2000. A universal primer binding site was added through template switching, and the final cDNA carried a unique molecular identifier so that TCR cDNA molecules could be counted accurately. First-strand cDNA for TCR alpha and beta chains was synthesized from specific primers in the conserved constant-segment region. To control for contamination, every cDNA library carried two barcodes: a SMART-Mk sample barcode plus Illumina barcodes. TruSeq adapter sequences, together with Illumina sample barcodes, were added in two successive PCR steps. The TCR alpha and beta cDNA libraries were sequenced on the Illumina HiSeq platform using custom primers. On the study's bioinformatics: MiGEC was used to process raw reads and extract unique molecular identifiers, and MiXCR was used to find CDR3 positions. For each individual, recombination models were inferred using an EM algorithm with the repgenHMM and IGoR tools. The tcR package in R was used for shared clonotype analysis, with sharing normalized by the product of cloneset sizes. To study raw recombination free of thymic and clonal selection effects, out-of-frame nonproductive sequences were analyzed. The public reads were quality trimmed at Q25 with fastp and then assembled into clones with MiXCR by TCRdb, keeping productive beta chains. Entries that share a CDR3 protein sequence are merged under the most common genes and DNA. The V and J calls were determined by TCRdb, not by the authors. The sample data list hundreds of thousands of distinct CDR3 sequences, and 8.6% of these were observed just once. Around 0.98% of the sample rests with the top ten.

The same sample was also studied in work on yellow fever vaccine responses in identical twins. The second publication reports: The T cell response to vaccination in identical twins was reported by the authors to appear partly convergent and partly personalized. In identical twins, the study followed T cell clones that responded to the vaccine with precision.

The rearranged chain carries TRBV6-1 and TRBJ1-1; no D segment can be confidently identified. This TCR was recovered from a woman between 18 and 29 years old in good health. The sequenced sample was PBMCs. The base sequence is TGTGCCAGCAGTGAAGCAGGCAGATACCAACGGACTGAAGCTTTCTTT. It translates to CASSEAGRYQRTEAFF.